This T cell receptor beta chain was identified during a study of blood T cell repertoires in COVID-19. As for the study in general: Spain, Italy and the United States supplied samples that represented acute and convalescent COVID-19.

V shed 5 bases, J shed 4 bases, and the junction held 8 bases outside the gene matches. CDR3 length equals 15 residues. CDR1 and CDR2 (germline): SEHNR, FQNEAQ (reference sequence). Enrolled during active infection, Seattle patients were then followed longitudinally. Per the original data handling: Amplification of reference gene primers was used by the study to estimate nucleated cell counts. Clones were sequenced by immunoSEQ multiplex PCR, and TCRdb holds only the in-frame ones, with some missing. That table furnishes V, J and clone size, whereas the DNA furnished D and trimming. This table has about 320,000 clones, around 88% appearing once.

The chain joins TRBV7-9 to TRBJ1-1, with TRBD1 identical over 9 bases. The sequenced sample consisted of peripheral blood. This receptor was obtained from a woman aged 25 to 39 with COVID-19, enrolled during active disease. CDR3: CASSLTGGQGTEAFF. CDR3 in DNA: TGTGCCAGCAGCCTCACAGGGGGCCAGGGCACTGAAGCTTTCTTT.